This is a list of T cell receptor beta chains from one sample in a study of shared clonotypes between healthy human individuals. Assay: immunoSEQ multiplex PCR; the TCRdb copy retains only in-frame clones and omits some. The sample has about a million clones, more than 75% seen once. Sequenced sample: memory CD4+ T cells sorted from blood. The receptors here all came from a man between 18 and 29 years old in good health. CDR3s include the opening cysteine and the closing phenylalanine or tryptophan. D genes are given only for firm matches. Size values are once, few and many counts, or a class for expanded clones, and some rows have none.

clone_size: few
v_call: TRBV14
j_call: TRBJ2-2
d_call: TRBD2
cdr3_nt: TGTGCCAGCAGCCAAGAGCGGGAGAGCCCCGGGGAGCTGTTTTTT
cdr3_aa: CASSQERESPGELFF

clone_size: .
v_call: TRBV30
j_call: TRBJ1-5
d_call: TRBD1
cdr3_nt: TGTGCCTGGAGCGCCCGGGACAGCTCTTATAGCAATCAGCCCCAGCATTTT
cdr3_aa: CAWSARDSSYSNQPQHF

clone_size: .
v_call: TRBV7-3
j_call: TRBJ2-3
d_call: .
cdr3_nt: TGTGCCAGCAGCCCCCTCGGTAGCACAGATACGCAGTATTTT
cdr3_aa: CASSPLGSTDTQYF

clone_size: .
v_call: TRBV18
j_call: TRBJ1-1
d_call: .
cdr3_nt: TGTGCCAGCTCACCGGGTCCCCTGGGCACTGAAGCTTTCTTT
cdr3_aa: CASSPGPLGTEAFF

clone_size: .
v_call: TRBV5-6
j_call: TRBJ2-1
d_call: TRBD1
cdr3_nt: TGTGCCAGCAGCTTACCCTTCCGGACAGGGGAAAAGGGGAATGAGCAGTTCTTC
cdr3_aa: CASSLPFRTGEKGNEQFF

clone_size: .
v_call: TRBV7-2
j_call: TRBJ1-1
d_call: .
cdr3_nt: TGTGCCAGCAGCTCAGGGACGGTGAACACTGAAGCTTTCTTT
cdr3_aa: CASSSGTVNTEAFF

clone_size: .
v_call: TRBV28
j_call: TRBJ1-3
d_call: .
cdr3_nt: TGTGCCAGCAGTTTGAGTACTACTGGAAACACCATATATTTT
cdr3_aa: CASSLSTTGNTIYF

clone_size: .
v_call: TRBV5-1
j_call: TRBJ2-1
d_call: TRBD2
cdr3_nt: TGCGCCAGCAGCCCCCTGGGACTAGCCGGTGAGCAGTTCTTC
cdr3_aa: CASSPLGLAGEQFF

clone_size: few
v_call: TRBV6-6
j_call: TRBJ1-4
d_call: TRBD1
cdr3_nt: TGTGCCAGCCGTCCAGGGGGGAATGAAAAACTGTTTTTT
cdr3_aa: CASRPGGNEKLFF

clone_size: .
v_call: TRBV9
j_call: TRBJ2-1
d_call: .
cdr3_nt: TGTGCCAGCAGTGACCAGCCCTCCCTAGGGGTCCAGTTCTTC
cdr3_aa: CASSDQPSLGVQFF

clone_size: .
v_call: TRBV29-1
j_call: TRBJ1-5
d_call: TRBD1
cdr3_nt: TGCAGCGTTGAAGTGGGGGGACAGGGTAATCAGCCCCAGCATTTT
cdr3_aa: CSVEVGGQGNQPQHF

clone_size: .
v_call: TRBV13
j_call: TRBJ2-7
d_call: .
cdr3_nt: TGTGCCAGCAGCTTAGGCGGGGGGCTTTCCTACGAGCAGTACTTC
cdr3_aa: CASSLGGGLSYEQYF

clone_size: .
v_call: TRBV28
j_call: TRBJ2-7
d_call: TRBD1
cdr3_nt: TGTGCCAGCAGCCGGACAGGGTTGACCTACGAGCAGTACTTC
cdr3_aa: CASSRTGLTYEQYF

clone_size: .
v_call: TRBV4-3
j_call: TRBJ2-1
d_call: TRBD2
cdr3_nt: TGCGCCAGCAGCCAGCGGACTAGCGGGGCAAACAATGAGCAGTTCTTC
cdr3_aa: CASSQRTSGANNEQFF

clone_size: .
v_call: TRBV6-4
j_call: TRBJ1-1
d_call: .
cdr3_nt: TGTGCCAGCAGACCAACAGCGGGCACTGAAGCTTTCTTT
cdr3_aa: CASRPTAGTEAFF

clone_size: few
v_call: TRBV5-6
j_call: TRBJ2-2
d_call: TRBD1
cdr3_nt: TGTGCCAGCAGCATGGGACAGGGGGTAAACACCGGGGAGCTGTTTTTT
cdr3_aa: CASSMGQGVNTGELFF

clone_size: .
v_call: TRBV6-6
j_call: TRBJ2-2
d_call: .
cdr3_nt: TGTGCCAGCAGTCCCGGACTATCCGGGGAGCTGTTTTTT
cdr3_aa: CASSPGLSGELFF

clone_size: few
v_call: TRBV30
j_call: TRBJ2-1
d_call: .
cdr3_nt: TGTGCCTGGAGTGTAAAGAATGAGCAGTTCTTC
cdr3_aa: CAWSVKNEQFF